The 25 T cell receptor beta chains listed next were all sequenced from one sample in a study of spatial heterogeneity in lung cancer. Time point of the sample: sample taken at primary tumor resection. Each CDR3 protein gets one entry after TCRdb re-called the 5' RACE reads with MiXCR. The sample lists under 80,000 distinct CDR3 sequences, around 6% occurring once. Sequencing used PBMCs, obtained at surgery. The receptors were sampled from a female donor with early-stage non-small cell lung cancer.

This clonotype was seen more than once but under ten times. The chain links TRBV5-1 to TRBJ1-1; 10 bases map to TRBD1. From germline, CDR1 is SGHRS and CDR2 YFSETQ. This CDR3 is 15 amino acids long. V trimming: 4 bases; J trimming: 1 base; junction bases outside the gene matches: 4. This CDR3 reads CASSPWTGGNTEAFF. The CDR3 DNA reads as TGCGCCAGCAGCCCATGGACAGGGGGGAACACTGAAGCTTTCTTT.

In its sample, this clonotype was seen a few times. The CDR3 bases are TGTGCCAGCAGCGTAGGTGAATTGAGCCAGCCCCAGCATTTT. Its protein is CASSVGELSQPQHF. J is TRBJ1-5 and V is TRBV9, with D hard to call. Germline values: CDR1 SGDLS, CDR2 YYNGEE. Trimming removed 0 bases at V and 7 bases at J, with 11 bases between. The CDR3 runs to 14 residues.

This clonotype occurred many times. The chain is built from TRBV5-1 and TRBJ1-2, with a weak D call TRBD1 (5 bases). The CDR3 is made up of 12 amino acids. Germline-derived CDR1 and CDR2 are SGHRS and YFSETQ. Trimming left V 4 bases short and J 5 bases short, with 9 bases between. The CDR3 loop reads CASSLGRYGYTF. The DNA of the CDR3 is TGCGCCAGCAGCCTGGGACGGTATGGCTACACCTTC. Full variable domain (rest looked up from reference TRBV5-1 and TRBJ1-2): KAGVTQTPRYLIKTRGQQVTLSCSPISGHRSVSWYQQTPGQGLQFLFEYFSETQRNKGNFPGRFSGRQFSNSRSEMNVSTLELGDSALYLCASSLGRYGYTFGSGTRLTVV.

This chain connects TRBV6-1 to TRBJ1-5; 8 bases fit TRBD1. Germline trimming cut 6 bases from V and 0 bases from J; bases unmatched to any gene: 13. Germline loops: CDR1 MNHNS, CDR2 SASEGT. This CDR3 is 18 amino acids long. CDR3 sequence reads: CASRDDRGRTYSNQPQHF. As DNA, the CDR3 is TGTGCCAGCAGAGATGACAGGGGCCGCACCTATAGCAATCAGCCCCAGCATTTT.

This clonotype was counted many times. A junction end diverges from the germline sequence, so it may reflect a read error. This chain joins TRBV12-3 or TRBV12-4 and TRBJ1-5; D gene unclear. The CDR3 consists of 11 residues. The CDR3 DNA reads TGTGCCAGCAGTTTTCGTCAGTCCCAGCATTTT. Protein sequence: CASSFRQSQHF.

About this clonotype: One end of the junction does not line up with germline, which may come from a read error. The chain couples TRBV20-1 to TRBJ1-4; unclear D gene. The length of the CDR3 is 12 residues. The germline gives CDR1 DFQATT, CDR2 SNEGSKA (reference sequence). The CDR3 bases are TGCAGTGCTAAGGGATCTGGTGAAACACTGTTTTTT. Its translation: CSAKGSGETLFF.

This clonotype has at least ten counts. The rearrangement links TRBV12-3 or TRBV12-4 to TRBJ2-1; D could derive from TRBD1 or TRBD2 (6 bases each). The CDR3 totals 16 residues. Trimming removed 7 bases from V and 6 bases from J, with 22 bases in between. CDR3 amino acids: CASTPKGGLRPNEQFF. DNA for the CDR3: TGTGCCAGCACCCCTAAGGGGGGACTGAGACCCAATGAGCAGTTCTTC.

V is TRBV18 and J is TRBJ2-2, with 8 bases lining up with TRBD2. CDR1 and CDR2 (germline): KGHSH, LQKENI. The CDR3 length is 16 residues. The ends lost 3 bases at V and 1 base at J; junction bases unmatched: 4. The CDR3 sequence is CASSPVSGRNTGELFF. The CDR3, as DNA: TGTGCCAGCTCACCGGTCAGCGGGAGGAACACCGGGGAGCTGTTTTTT.

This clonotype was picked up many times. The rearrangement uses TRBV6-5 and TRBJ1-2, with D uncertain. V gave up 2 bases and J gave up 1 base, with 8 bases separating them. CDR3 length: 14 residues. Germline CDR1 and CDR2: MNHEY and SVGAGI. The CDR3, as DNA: TGTGCCAGCAGTTACGGGGTTAATAACTATGGCTACACCTTC. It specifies CASSYGVNNYGYTF.

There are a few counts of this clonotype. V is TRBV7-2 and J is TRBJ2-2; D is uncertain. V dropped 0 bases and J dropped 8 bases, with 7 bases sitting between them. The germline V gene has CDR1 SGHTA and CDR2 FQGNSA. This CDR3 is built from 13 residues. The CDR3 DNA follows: TGTGCCAGCAGCTTAGCAGACGCGGGGGAGCTGTTTTTT. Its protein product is CASSLADAGELFF. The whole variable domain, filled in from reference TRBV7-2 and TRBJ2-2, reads GAGVSQSPSNKVTEKGKDVELRCDPISGHTALYWYRQSLGQGLEFLIYFQGNSAPDKSGLPSDRFSAERTGGSVSTLTIQRTQQEDSAVYLCASSLADAGELFFGEGSRLTVL.

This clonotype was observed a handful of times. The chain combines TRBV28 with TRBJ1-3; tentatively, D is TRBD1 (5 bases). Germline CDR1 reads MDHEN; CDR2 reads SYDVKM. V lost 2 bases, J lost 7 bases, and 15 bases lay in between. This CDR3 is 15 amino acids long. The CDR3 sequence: CASSLGGARGNTIYF. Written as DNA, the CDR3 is TGTGCCAGCAGTTTAGGAGGGGCCCGGGGGAACACCATATATTTT.

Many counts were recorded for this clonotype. CDR3 sequence (DNA): TGTGCCAGCTCACCACCTTCCGCGGCAGCTGCAATGAACACTGAAGCTTTCTTT. Its translation: CASSPPSAAAAMNTEAFF. The gene calls are TRBV18 and TRBJ1-1; D gene ambiguous. CDR1 is KGHSH and CDR2 is LQKENI in the germline V gene. Trimming took off 0 bases at V and 0 bases at J, with 17 bases between the two ends. This CDR3 is built from 18 residues.

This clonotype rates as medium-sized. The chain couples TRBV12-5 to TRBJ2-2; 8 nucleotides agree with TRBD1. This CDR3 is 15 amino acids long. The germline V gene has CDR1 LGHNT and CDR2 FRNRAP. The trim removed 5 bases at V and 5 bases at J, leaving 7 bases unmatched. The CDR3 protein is CASGPGTGETGELFF. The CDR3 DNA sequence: TGTGCTAGTGGTCCCGGGACAGGAGAAACCGGGGAGCTGTTTTTT.

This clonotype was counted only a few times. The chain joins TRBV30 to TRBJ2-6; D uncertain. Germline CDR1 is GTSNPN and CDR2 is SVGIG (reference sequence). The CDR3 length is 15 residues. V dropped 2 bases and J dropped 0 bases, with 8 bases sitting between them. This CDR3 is CAWSLQPSGANVLTF. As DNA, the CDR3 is TGTGCCTGGAGTCTACAGCCCTCTGGGGCCAACGTCCTGACTTTC.

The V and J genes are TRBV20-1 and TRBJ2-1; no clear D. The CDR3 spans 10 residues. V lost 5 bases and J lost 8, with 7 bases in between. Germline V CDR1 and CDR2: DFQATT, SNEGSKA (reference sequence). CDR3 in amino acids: CSAGPDEQFF. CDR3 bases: TGCAGTGCTGGCCCCGATGAGCAGTTCTTC.

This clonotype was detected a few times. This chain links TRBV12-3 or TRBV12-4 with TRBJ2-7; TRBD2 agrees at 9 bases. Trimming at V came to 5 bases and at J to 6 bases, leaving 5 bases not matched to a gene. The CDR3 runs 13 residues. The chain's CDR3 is CASSGTSPGEQYF. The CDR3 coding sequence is TGTGCCAGCAGTGGGACTAGCCCGGGCGAGCAGTACTTC.

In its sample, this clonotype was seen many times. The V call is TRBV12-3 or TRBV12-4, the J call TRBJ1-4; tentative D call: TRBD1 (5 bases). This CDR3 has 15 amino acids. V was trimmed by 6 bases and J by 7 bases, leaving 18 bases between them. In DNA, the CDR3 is TGTGCCAGCAGCCCTCGGGGACGGGGGAGTGAAAAACTGTTTTTT. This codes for CASSPRGRGSEKLFF.

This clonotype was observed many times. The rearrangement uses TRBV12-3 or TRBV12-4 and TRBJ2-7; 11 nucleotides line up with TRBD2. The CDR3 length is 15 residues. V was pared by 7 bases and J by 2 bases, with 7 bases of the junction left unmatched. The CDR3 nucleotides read TGTGCCAGCACCCCCCTAGCGGGAGGCGCCTACGAGCAGTACTTC. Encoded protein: CASTPLAGGAYEQYF.

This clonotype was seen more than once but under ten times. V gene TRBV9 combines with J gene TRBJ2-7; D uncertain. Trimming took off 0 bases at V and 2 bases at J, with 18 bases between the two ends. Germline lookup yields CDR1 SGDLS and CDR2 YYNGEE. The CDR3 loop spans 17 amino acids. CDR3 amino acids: CASSVGHETAVTYEQYF. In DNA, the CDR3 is TGTGCCAGCAGCGTAGGACACGAGACGGCGGTTACCTACGAGCAGTACTTC.

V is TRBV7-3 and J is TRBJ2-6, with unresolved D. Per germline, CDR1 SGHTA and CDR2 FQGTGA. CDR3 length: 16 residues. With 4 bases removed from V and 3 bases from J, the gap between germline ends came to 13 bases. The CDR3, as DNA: TGTGCCAGCAGCTCGCCCCGGTCGGGTGGGGCCAACGTCCTGACTTTC. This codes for CASSSPRSGGANVLTF.

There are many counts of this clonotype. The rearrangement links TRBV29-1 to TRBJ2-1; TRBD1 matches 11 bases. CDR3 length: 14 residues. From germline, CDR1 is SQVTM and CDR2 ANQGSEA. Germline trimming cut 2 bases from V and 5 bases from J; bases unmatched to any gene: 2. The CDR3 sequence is CSVEKDRGHNEQFF. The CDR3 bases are TGCAGCGTTGAAAAGGACAGGGGGCACAATGAGCAGTTCTTC.

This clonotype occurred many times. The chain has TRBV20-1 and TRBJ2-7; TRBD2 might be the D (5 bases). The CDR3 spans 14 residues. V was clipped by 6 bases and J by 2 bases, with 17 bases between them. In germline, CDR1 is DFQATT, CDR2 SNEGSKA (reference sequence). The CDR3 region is CSAWKDGLAYEQYV. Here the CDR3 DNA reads TGCAGTGCATGGAAGGACGGACTGGCCTACGAGCAGTACGTC.

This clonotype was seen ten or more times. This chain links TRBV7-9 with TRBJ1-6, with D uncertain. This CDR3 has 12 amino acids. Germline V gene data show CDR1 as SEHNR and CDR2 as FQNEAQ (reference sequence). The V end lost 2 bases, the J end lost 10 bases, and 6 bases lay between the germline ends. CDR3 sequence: CASSLLASPLHF. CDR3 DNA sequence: TGTGCCAGCAGCTTATTGGCCTCACCCCTCCACTTT.

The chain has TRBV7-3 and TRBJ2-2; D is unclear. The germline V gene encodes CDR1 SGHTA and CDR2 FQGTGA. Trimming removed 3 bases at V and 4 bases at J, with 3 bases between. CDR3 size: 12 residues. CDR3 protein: CASSFPTGELFF. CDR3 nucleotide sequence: TGTGCCAGCAGCTTTCCCACCGGGGAGCTGTTTTTT.

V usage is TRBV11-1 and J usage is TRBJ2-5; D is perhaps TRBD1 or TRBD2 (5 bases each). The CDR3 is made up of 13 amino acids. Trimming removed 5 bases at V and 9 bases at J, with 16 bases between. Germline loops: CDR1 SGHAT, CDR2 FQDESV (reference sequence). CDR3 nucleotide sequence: TGTGCCAGCAGCCGAGGGACCTCTGAGTCCCAGTACTTC. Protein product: CASSRGTSESQYF.